This passage covers 16 T cell receptor beta chains from one sample sequenced in a study of T cells in Graves' hyperthyroidism and ophthalmopathy. TCR beta CDR3 sequences were amplified from RNA transcripts. First-round RT-PCR of the TCR CDR3 relied on the HTBI primer set. TCRdb re-derived calls from the multiplex PCR reads in MiXCR, one entry per CDR3 protein. Counted here are more than 550,000 distinct CDR3 sequences, roughly 17% occurring once; the ten biggest clones make up roughly a sixth. Sequencing used blood. The source is a man over 45 with Graves' hyperthyroidism.

This clonotype has ten or more counts. V is TRBV12-3 or TRBV12-4 and J is TRBJ1-5; 7 bases map to TRBD1. V shed 8 bases, J shed 4 bases, and the junction held 11 bases outside the gene matches. This CDR3 contains 15 residues. The CDR3 DNA follows: TGTGCCAGCCGGAGGGGGCAGACAGGGAATCAGCCCCAGCATTTT. This gives the protein CASRRGQTGNQPQHF.

There are a few counts of this clonotype. The rearrangement joins TRBV29-1 to TRBJ1-2, with TRBD1 matching over 8 bases. V was pared by 0 bases and J by 4 bases, with 13 bases of the junction left unmatched. The CDR3 runs to 17 residues. Germline-derived CDR1 and CDR2 are SQVTM and ANQGSEA. The CDR3 region has the DNA TGCAGCGTTGAAGATGATGATCGGGGCAGGGGGCCCTATGGCTACACCTTC. It translates to CSVEDDDRGRGPYGYTF.

The chain links TRBV28 to TRBJ1-2; 10 bases line up with TRBD1. Germline-derived CDR1 and CDR2 are MDHEN and SYDVKM. CDR3 length equals 15 residues. V trimming: 8 bases; J trimming: 7 bases; junction bases outside the gene matches: 13. The CDR3 sequence: CASSPPGTGAGGYTF. The CDR3 bases are TGTGCCAGCTCTCCTCCCGGGACAGGGGCCGGTGGCTACACCTTC.

This clonotype was counted ten times or more. V and J are TRBV27 and TRBJ2-7, with 7 bases identical to TRBD1. The V segment lost 3 bases and the J segment 1 base; nucleotides outside the gene matches: 9. Germline V gene sequence: CDR1 MNHEY, CDR2 SMNVEV (reference sequence). The CDR3 loop spans 16 amino acids. In DNA form, the CDR3 reads TGTGCCAGCAGTTTTTATATGGCAGGGGGTTCCTACGAGCAGTACTTC. Protein product: CASSFYMAGGSYEQYF.

The chain uses TRBV13 and TRBJ2-3; possibly TRBD1 for D (6 bases). Germline V gene data show CDR1 as PRHDT and CDR2 as FYEKMQ (reference sequence). The CDR3 is made up of 15 amino acids. The germline V and J ends were trimmed by 5 bases and 3 bases, with 15 bases remaining between them. The CDR3 region is CASSRRGSQTDTQYF. The DNA for the CDR3 is TGTGCCAGCAGCCGAAGGGGGAGTCAGACAGATACGCAGTATTTT.

CDR3 DNA sequence: TGCGCCAGCAGCCAAGTCGGGGGCCGGGAGCTGTTTTTT. It translates to CASSQVGGRELFF. The chain employs TRBV4-3 and TRBJ2-2; D could derive from TRBD1 or TRBD2 (6 bases each). V was pared by 1 base and J by 9 bases, with 9 bases between. Germline V gene data show CDR1 as LGHNA and CDR2 as YSLEER. The CDR3 is 13 residues long.

The table lists this clonotype with many counts. This CDR3 reads CASSSKFKANTGELFF. DNA for the CDR3: TGTGCCAGCAGTTCCAAGTTCAAGGCGAACACCGGGGAGCTGTTTTTT. The gene calls are TRBV28 and TRBJ2-2; no clear D gene. The CDR3 has 16 amino acids. V gave up 4 bases and J gave up 0 bases, with 12 bases separating them. Germline V CDR1 and CDR2: MDHEN, SYDVKM.

A word on this clonotype: A much larger clone differs from this one at a single base, so this may be a read error. The chain couples TRBV11-2 to TRBJ2-3; TRBD2 agrees at 8 bases. This CDR3 region has 12 residues. CDR1 and CDR2 (germline): SGHAT, FQNNGV. The CDR3 reads CVSSPGGVAQYF. Written as DNA, the CDR3 is TGTGTCAGCAGCCCGGGGGGGGTCGCGCAGTATTTT.

This clonotype was counted many times. The gene calls are TRBV28 and TRBJ2-4; D possibly corresponds to TRBD1 (5 bases). Germline V gene data show CDR1 as MDHEN and CDR2 as SYDVKM. CDR3 length: 14 residues. Trimming took 7 bases from V and 2 from J, leaving 12 bases between them. CDR3 in amino acids: CASTHPGSKNIQYF. CDR3 DNA: TGTGCCAGCACCCACCCAGGGTCCAAAAACATTCAGTACTTC.

This clonotype came up a few times. The chain links TRBV5-1 to TRBJ2-1, with a possible D match to TRBD2 (6 bases). V shed 3 bases and J shed 2 bases, with 18 bases lying between them. Germline V gene lookup returns CDR1 SGHRS and CDR2 YFSETQ. This CDR3 has 17 amino acids. CDR3 protein: CASSYPSGDFTYNEQFF. CDR3 sequence (DNA): TGCGCCAGCAGCTACCCTTCGGGGGACTTCACCTACAATGAGCAGTTCTTC.

This clonotype was observed once. This rearrangement joins TRBV20-1 to TRBJ2-3, with 12 bases lining up with TRBD2. The CDR3 runs 14 residues. Per the germline V gene, CDR1 is DFQATT and CDR2 is SNEGSKA (reference sequence). After removal of 6 bases from V and 4 bases from J, the junction contained 5 bases not matched to a gene. CDR3 sequence reads: CSAKTSGSADTQYF. CDR3 nucleotide sequence: TGCAGTGCAAAGACTAGCGGGAGCGCAGATACGCAGTATTTT.

The CDR3 here is CASSVSGSFYNEQFF. In DNA form, the CDR3 reads TGTGCCAGCAGCGTAAGCGGTAGCTTCTACAATGAGCAGTTCTTC. V and J are TRBV9 and TRBJ2-1, with TRBD2 as a possible D gene (5 bases). CDR1 and CDR2 (germline): SGDLS, YYNGEE. This CDR3 has 15 amino acids. With 1 base removed from V and 3 bases from J, the gap between germline ends came to 11 bases.

The sample holds a few counts of this clonotype. The chain combines TRBV18 with TRBJ1-5, with D uncertain. The germline V gene encodes CDR1 KGHSH and CDR2 LQKENI. This CDR3 has 13 residues. The V and J ends lost 2 bases and 4 bases respectively, with 6 bases between them. In DNA, the CDR3 is TGTGCCAGCTCACCATCCCCTAATCAGCCCCAGCATTTT. Its protein is CASSPSPNQPQHF.

The sample holds a few counts of this clonotype. This chain connects TRBV7-9 to TRBJ2-3; 8 nucleotides agree with TRBD2. J lost 0 bases, V lost 5 bases, and 7 bases had no gene match. The length of the CDR3 is 16 residues. CDR1 and CDR2 (germline): SEHNR, FQNEAQ (reference sequence). This CDR3 is CASSDRLALSTDTQYF. In nucleotides, the CDR3 is TGTGCCAGCAGCGACCGACTAGCGCTTAGCACAGATACGCAGTATTTT.

J is TRBJ2-1 and V is TRBV12-3 or TRBV12-4; possible D gene TRBD1, 5 bases. Between the trimmed V and J ends, which lost 1 base and 0 bases, there was a span of 10 bases. The CDR3 has 16 residues. The CDR3 here is CASSLVRQGSYNEQFF. The CDR3 coding sequence is TGTGCCAGCAGTTTAGTACGGCAGGGCTCCTACAATGAGCAGTTCTTC.

The table lists this clonotype with many counts. V usage is TRBV28 and J usage is TRBJ2-7; D might be TRBD1 (6 bases). V lost 7 bases and J lost 0, with 16 bases in between. Germline V gene data show CDR1 as MDHEN and CDR2 as SYDVKM. The CDR3 has 15 residues. This chain's CDR3 is CASTSPRDNSYEQYF. DNA for the CDR3: TGTGCCAGCACAAGTCCGAGGGACAACTCCTACGAGCAGTACTTC.